A single sample gave rise to the 5 T cell receptor beta chains below, sequenced in a study of patients and donors after allogeneic stem cell transplantation. MiXCR, run by TCRdb on the RT-PCR reads, gives a single entry per CDR3 protein. Of 87,000 or so distinct CDR3 sequences listed, approximately 5% are singletons. Sequencing was done on a sample of blood, either unsorted or a sorted T cell fraction (not recorded which). These receptors all come from a human donor who was either an allogeneic HSCT recipient or a stem cell or donor lymphocyte infusion donor (not recorded which). It is not recorded whose cells these are; they may come from a transplant donor.

There are many counts of this clonotype. CDR3 DNA sequence: TGCAGTGCTAGAGGGTTCGGGACAGCCTACGAGCAGTACTTC. This sequence encodes CSARGFGTAYEQYF. The V call is TRBV20-1, the J call TRBJ2-7; the match to TRBD1 covers 7 bases. The CDR3 runs 14 residues. Germline assignment: CDR1 DFQATT and CDR2 SNEGSKA (reference sequence). J gave up 2 bases and V 1 base, and 5 bases lay outside the gene matches.

This clonotype appeared many times. This rearrangement joins TRBV7-3 to TRBJ2-1; no clear D gene. The CDR3 consists of 15 residues. Trimming removed 1 base at V and 3 bases at J, with 10 bases between. CDR1 and CDR2 (germline): SGHTA, FQGTGA. CDR3 amino acids: CASSLSSVNYNEQFF. The CDR3, as DNA: TGTGCCAGCAGCTTAAGTTCAGTAAACTACAATGAGCAGTTCTTC. Filled out from reference TRBV7-3 and TRBJ2-1, the complete variable domain reads GAGVSQTPSNKVTEKGKYVELRCDPISGHTALYWYRQSLGQGPEFLIYFQGTGAADDSGLPNDRFFAVRPEGSVSTLKIQRTERGDSAVYLCASSLSSVNYNEQFFGPGTRLTVL.

This clonotype occurred many times. V is TRBV28 and J is TRBJ2-7, with TRBD2 matching over 8 bases. This CDR3 spans 18 amino acids. The germline gives CDR1 MDHEN, CDR2 SYDVKM. The ends lost 2 bases at V and 0 bases at J; junction bases unmatched: 12. CDR3 sequence reads: CASSLTSVAGQLSYEQYF. The CDR3 DNA follows: TGTGCCAGCAGTTTAACGTCTGTAGCGGGACAACTCTCCTACGAGCAGTACTTC.

This clonotype has at least ten counts. This chain joins TRBV2 and TRBJ2-3; D perhaps matches TRBD1 (6 bases). Trimming pared 7 bases from V and 12 bases from J, leaving 23 bases between. CDR3 length equals 14 residues. The germline gives CDR1 SNHLY, CDR2 FYNNEI. The CDR3 is CASTRMAGEFLQYF. The CDR3 DNA reads TGTGCCAGCACCAGGATGGCAGGGGAGTTTTTACAGTATTTT. The complete variable domain, with remaining parts taken from reference TRBV2 and TRBJ2-3, reads EPEVTQTPSHQVTQMGQEVILRCVPISNHLYFYWYRQILGQKVEFLVSFYNNEISEKSEIFDDQFSVERPDGSNFTLKIRSTKLEDSAMYFCASTRMAGEFLQYFGPGTRLTVL.

This clonotype was counted at least ten times. The chain couples TRBV4-1 to TRBJ2-1; 7 nucleotides agree with TRBD1. Looked up from germline, CDR1 is MGHRA and CDR2 is YSYEKL. V lost 4 bases and J lost 0; bases outside the gene matches: 9. This CDR3 comprises 17 residues. The CDR3 loop is CASSRIGQASSYNEQFF. DNA for the CDR3: TGCGCCAGCAGCCGAATTGGACAGGCTTCCTCCTACAATGAGCAGTTCTTC.